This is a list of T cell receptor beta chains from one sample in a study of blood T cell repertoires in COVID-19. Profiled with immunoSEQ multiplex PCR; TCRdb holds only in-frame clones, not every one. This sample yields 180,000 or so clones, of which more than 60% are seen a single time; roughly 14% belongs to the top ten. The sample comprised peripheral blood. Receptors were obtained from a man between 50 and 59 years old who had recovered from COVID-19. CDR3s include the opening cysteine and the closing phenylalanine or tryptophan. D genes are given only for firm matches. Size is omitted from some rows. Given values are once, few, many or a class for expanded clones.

CDR3 protein: CASSQGQGYQPQHF; CDR3 DNA: TGTGCCAGCAGCCAAGGACAGGGGTATCAGCCCCAGCATTTT; clone size: few; V gene: TRBV4-2; J gene: TRBJ1-5; D gene: TRBD1
CDR3 protein: CASSGDSHYEQYF; CDR3 DNA: TGTGCCAGCAGTGGGGACAGCCACTACGAGCAGTACTTC; clone size: -; V gene: TRBV2; J gene: TRBJ2-7; D gene: TRBD1
CDR3 protein: CASSLGGQGARGNTIYF; CDR3 DNA: TGTGCCAGCAGCTTAGGGGGACAGGGGGCGCGGGGAAACACCATATATTTT; clone size: -; V gene: TRBV7-2; J gene: TRBJ1-3; D gene: TRBD1
CDR3 protein: CASSAGGGGRSSEQYF; CDR3 DNA: TGTGCCAGCAGCGCTGGAGGTGGCGGCCGCTCCTCCGAGCAGTACTTC; clone size: -; V gene: TRBV7-2; J gene: TRBJ2-7; D gene: -
CDR3 protein: CASSGRQGVNTEAFF; CDR3 DNA: TGTGCCAGCTCAGGTAGACAGGGGGTGAACACTGAAGCTTTCTTT; clone size: -; V gene: TRBV18; J gene: TRBJ1-1; D gene: TRBD1
CDR3 protein: CASGPGQGANSPLHF; CDR3 DNA: TGTGCTAGTGGTCCTGGACAGGGGGCCAATTCACCCCTCCACTTT; clone size: -; V gene: TRBV12-5; J gene: TRBJ1-6; D gene: TRBD1
CDR3 protein: CASSERGGNTEAFF; CDR3 DNA: TGTGCCAGCAGTGAAAGGGGGGGGAACACTGAAGCTTTCTTT; clone size: -; V gene: TRBV6-1; J gene: TRBJ1-1; D gene: -
CDR3 protein: CSVSHRRRSGNTIYF; CDR3 DNA: TGCAGCGTTAGCCACAGACGAAGATCTGGAAACACCATATATTTT; clone size: -; V gene: TRBV29-1; J gene: TRBJ1-3; D gene: -
CDR3 protein: CASSRQGSYEQYF; CDR3 DNA: TGCGCCAGCTCCCGACAGGGAAGCTACGAGCAGTACTTC; clone size: few; V gene: TRBV10-2; J gene: TRBJ2-7; D gene: TRBD1
CDR3 protein: CASSGQGRAAGELFF; CDR3 DNA: TGTGCCAGCAGTGGACAGGGGCGGGCTGCCGGGGAGCTGTTTTTT; clone size: -; V gene: TRBV7-6; J gene: TRBJ2-2; D gene: TRBD1